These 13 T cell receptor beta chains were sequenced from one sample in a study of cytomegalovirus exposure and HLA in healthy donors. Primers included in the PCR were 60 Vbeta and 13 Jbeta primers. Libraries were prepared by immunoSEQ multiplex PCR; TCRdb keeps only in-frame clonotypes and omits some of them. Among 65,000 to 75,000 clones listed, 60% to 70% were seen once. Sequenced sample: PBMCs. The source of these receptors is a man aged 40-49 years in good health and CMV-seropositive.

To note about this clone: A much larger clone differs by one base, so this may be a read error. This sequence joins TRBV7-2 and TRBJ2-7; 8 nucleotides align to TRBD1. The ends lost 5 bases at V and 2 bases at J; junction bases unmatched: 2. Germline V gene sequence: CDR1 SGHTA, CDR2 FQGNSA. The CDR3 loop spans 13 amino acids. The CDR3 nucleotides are TGTGCCAGCAGCCCGACAGGGGCCTACGAGCAGTACTTC. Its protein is CASSPTGAYEQYF.

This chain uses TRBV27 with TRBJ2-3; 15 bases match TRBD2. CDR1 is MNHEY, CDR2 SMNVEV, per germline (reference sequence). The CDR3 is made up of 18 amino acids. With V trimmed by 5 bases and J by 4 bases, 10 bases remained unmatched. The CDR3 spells CASSPLGLAGGRADTQYF. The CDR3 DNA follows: TGTGCCAGCAGTCCGCTAGGACTAGCGGGGGGGCGCGCAGATACGCAGTATTTT.

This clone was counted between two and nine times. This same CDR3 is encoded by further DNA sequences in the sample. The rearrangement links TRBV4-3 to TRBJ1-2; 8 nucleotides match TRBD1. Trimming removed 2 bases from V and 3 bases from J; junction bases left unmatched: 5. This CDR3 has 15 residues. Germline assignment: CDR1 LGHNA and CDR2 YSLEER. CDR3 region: CASSQTPTGDYGYTF. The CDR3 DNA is TGCGCCAGCAGCCAAACCCCGACAGGGGACTATGGCTACACCTTC.

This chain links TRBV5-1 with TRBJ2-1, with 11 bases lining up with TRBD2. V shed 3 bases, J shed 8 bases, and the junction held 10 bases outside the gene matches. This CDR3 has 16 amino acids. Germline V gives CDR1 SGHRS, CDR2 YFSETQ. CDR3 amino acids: CASSSSGRRGGDEQFF. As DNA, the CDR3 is TGCGCCAGCAGCTCTAGCGGGAGGCGCGGGGGGGATGAGCAGTTCTTC.

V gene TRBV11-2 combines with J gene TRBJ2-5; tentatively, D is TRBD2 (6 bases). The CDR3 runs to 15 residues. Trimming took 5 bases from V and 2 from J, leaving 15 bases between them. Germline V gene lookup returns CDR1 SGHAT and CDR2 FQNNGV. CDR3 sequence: CASSPRGGWQETQYF. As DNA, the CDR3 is TGTGCCAGCAGCCCCCGGGGAGGTTGGCAAGAGACCCAGTACTTC.

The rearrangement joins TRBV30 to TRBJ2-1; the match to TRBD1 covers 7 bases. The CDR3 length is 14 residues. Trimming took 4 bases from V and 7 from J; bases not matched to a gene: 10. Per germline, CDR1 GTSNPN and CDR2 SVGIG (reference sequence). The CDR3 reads CAWNAGGWRNEQFF. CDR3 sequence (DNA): TGTGCCTGGAACGCAGGGGGATGGAGGAATGAGCAGTTCTTC.

CDR3 residues: CASSPSGGGVSTEAFF. The CDR3 DNA sequence: TGTGCCAGCAGCCCAAGCGGGGGAGGGGTCAGCACTGAAGCTTTCTTT. The chain is built from TRBV9 and TRBJ1-1; tentative D call: TRBD1 (5 bases). Per the germline V gene, CDR1 is SGDLS and CDR2 is YYNGEE. V gave up 4 bases and J gave up 4 bases, with 20 bases separating them. The CDR3 is made up of 16 amino acids.

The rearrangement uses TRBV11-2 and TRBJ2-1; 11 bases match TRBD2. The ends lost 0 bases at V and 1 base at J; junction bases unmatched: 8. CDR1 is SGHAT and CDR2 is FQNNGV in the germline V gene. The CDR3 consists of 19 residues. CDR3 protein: CASSLEGPLAGVSYNEQFF. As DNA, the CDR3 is TGTGCCAGCAGCTTAGAAGGGCCACTAGCGGGAGTGTCCTACAATGAGCAGTTCTTC.

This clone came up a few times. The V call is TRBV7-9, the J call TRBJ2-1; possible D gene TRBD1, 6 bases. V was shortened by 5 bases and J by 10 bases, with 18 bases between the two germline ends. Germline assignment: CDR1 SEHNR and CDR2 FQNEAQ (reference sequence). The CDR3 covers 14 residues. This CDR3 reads CASSPRTVFGEQFF. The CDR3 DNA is TGTGCCAGCAGCCCAAGGACAGTTTTTGGCGAGCAGTTCTTC.

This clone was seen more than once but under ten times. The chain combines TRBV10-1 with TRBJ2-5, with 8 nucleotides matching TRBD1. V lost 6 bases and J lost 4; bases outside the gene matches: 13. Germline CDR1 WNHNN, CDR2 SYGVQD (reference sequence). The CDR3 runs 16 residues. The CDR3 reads CASREGGRGQLETQYF. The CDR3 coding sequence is TGCGCCAGCAGGGAGGGGGGCAGGGGGCAGTTAGAGACCCAGTACTTC.

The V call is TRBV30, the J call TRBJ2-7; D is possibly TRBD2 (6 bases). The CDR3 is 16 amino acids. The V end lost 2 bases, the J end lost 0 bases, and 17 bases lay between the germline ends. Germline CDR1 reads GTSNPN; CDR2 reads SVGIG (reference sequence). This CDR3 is CAWSKGGRLGSYEQYF. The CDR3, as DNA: TGTGCCTGGAGTAAGGGAGGCCGCCTTGGCTCCTACGAGCAGTACTTC.

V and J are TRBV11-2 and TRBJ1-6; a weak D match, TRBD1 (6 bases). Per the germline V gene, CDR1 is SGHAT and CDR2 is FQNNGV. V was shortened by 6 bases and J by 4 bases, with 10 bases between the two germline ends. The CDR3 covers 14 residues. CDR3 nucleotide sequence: TGTGCCAGCAGTCGAACAGGGTATAATTCACCCCTCCACTTT. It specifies CASSRTGYNSPLHF.

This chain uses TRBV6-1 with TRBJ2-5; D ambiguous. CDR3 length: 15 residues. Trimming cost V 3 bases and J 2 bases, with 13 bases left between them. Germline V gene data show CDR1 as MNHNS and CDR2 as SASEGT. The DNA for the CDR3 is TGTGCCAGCAGTGATATAGCCGAAGCGCAAGAGACCCAGTACTTC. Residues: CASSDIAEAQETQYF.